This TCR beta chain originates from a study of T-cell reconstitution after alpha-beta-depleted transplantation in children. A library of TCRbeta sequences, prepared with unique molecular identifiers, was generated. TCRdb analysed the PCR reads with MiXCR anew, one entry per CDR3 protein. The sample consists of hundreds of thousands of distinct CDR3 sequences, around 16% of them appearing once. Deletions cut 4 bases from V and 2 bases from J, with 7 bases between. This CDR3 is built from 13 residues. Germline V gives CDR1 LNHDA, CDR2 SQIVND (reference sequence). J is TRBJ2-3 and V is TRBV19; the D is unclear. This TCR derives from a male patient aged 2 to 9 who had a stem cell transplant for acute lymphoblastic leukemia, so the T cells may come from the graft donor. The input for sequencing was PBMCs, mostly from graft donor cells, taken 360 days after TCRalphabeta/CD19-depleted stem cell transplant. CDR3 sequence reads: CASSRMHTDTQYF. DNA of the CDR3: TGTGCCAGTAGTAGGATGCACACAGATACGCAGTATTTT.